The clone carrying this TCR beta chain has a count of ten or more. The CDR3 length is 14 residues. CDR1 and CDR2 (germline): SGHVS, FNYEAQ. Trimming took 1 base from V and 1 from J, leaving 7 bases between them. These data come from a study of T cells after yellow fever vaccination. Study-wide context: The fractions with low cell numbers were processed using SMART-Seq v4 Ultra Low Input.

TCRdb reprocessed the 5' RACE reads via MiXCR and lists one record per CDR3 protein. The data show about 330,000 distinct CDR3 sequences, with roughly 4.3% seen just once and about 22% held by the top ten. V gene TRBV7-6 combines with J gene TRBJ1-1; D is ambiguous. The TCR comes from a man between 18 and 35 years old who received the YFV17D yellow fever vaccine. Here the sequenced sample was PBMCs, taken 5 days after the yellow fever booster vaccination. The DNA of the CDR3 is TGTGCCAGCAGCTTAGGAGGCCCGAACACTGAAGCTTTCTTT. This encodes CASSLGGPNTEAFF.